This T cell receptor (beta chain) originates from a study of blood T cell repertoires in COVID-19. Overall study context: COVID-19 samples from acute and convalescent phases originated in the United States, Italy and Spain. PBMCs, B-cell-depleted T cells, or T cells were the source of the cDNA or gDNA that made up the material.

As processed by the authors: Nucleated cell number was recorded as an estimate derived from reference gene primer amplification. Repertoires were generated with immunoSEQ multiplex PCR, while TCRdb's copy carries only in-frame clones and drops some. That table is the source of V, J and clone size, and D and trimming were worked out from the DNA. The sample has approximately 350,000 clones; around 90% are singletons. The CDR3 contains 17 residues. V was shortened by 8 bases and J by 1 base, with 24 bases between the two germline ends. The germline CDR1 and CDR2 sequences are MDHEN and SYDVKM. The V call is TRBV28, the J call TRBJ2-7; TRBD2 might be the D (6 bases). Sequencing was performed on peripheral blood. The receptor was derived from a middle-aged man with acute or convalescent COVID-19. CDR3 in amino acids: CASHGIPGGVVSYEQYF. Here the CDR3 DNA reads TGTGCCAGCCATGGGATCCCCGGGGGAGTTGTATCCTACGAGCAGTACTTC.